These 8 T cell receptor beta chains came from one sample sequenced in a study of shared clonotypes between healthy human individuals. Clones were sequenced by immunoSEQ multiplex PCR, and TCRdb holds only the in-frame ones, with some missing. The sample consists of approximately 2.4 million clones, approximately 95% of them appearing once. The sequencing sample was made of naive CD4+ T cells sorted from blood. Indicated subset: CD45RA+ positively selected. These receptors all come from a man between 18 and 35 years old in good health.

In its sample, this clone was seen once. The chain recombines TRBV28 with TRBJ1-4; weak D call: TRBD1 (6 bases). The CDR3 is made up of 15 amino acids. Trimming took 5 bases from V and 7 from J, leaving 17 bases between them. Germline V lookup: CDR1 MDHEN, CDR2 SYDVKM. DNA for the CDR3: TGTGCCAGCAGTCCGAACACAGGGTTGAGTGAAAAACTGTTTTTT. Its translation: CASSPNTGLSEKLFF.

The chain recombines TRBV10-2 with TRBJ2-3, with 7 bases identical to TRBD2. This CDR3 has 14 amino acids. The trim removed 2 bases at V and 5 bases at J, leaving 4 bases unmatched. Germline V CDR1 and CDR2: WSHSY, SAAADI. The CDR3 coding sequence is TGCGCCAGCAGTGAGGGGACTACAGTAGATACGCAGTATTTT. Translation gives CASSEGTTVDTQYF.

The chain couples TRBV6-6 to TRBJ2-2; D is ambiguous. Germline lookup yields CDR1 MNHNY and CDR2 SVGAGI (reference sequence). V shed 0 bases and J shed 3 bases, with 5 bases lying between them. The CDR3 spans 14 residues. CDR3 region: CASSYSGHTGELFF. The CDR3 coding sequence is TGTGCCAGCAGTTACTCGGGTCACACCGGGGAGCTGTTTTTT.

Details on this clone: Other DNA variants within this sample encode the same CDR3. The gene calls are TRBV5-1 and TRBJ2-7, with D perhaps TRBD1 or TRBD2 (5 bases each). The CDR3 totals 15 residues. V was shortened by 1 base and J by 0 bases, with 11 bases between the two germline ends. Germline V gene lookup returns CDR1 SGHRS and CDR2 YFSETQ. CDR3 sequence: CASSLLAGSSYEQYF. As DNA, the CDR3 is TGCGCCAGCAGCTTGTTGGCAGGGAGCTCCTACGAGCAGTACTTC. Together with reference TRBV5-1 and TRBJ2-7, the CDR3 gives the full variable domain: KAGVTQTPRYLIKTRGQQVTLSCSPISGHRSVSWYQQTPGQGLQFLFEYFSETQRNKGNFPGRFSGRQFSNSRSEMNVSTLELGDSALYLCASSLLAGSSYEQYFGPGTRLTVT.

This chain links TRBV5-1 with TRBJ2-1; tentatively, D is TRBD1 (5 bases). Germline-derived CDR1 and CDR2 are SGHRS and YFSETQ. Trimming took off 0 bases at V and 3 bases at J, with 10 bases between the two ends. The CDR3 loop spans 15 amino acids. CDR3 protein: CASSLEAGNYNEQFF. The CDR3 bases are TGCGCCAGCAGCTTGGAGGCAGGGAACTACAATGAGCAGTTCTTC. The full variable domain, its missing parts supplied by reference TRBV5-1 and TRBJ2-1, is KAGVTQTPRYLIKTRGQQVTLSCSPISGHRSVSWYQQTPGQGLQFLFEYFSETQRNKGNFPGRFSGRQFSNSRSEMNVSTLELGDSALYLCASSLEAGNYNEQFFGPGTRLTVL.

This chain connects TRBV7-9 to TRBJ2-2; 8 positions match TRBD2. V trimming: 2 bases; J trimming: 8 bases; junction bases outside the gene matches: 13. Germline V CDR1 and CDR2: SEHNR, FQNEAQ (reference sequence). The CDR3 contains 17 residues. CDR3 nucleotides: TGTGCCAGCAGCTTATATCTAGCGGGTTCGTTCACAGGGGAGCTGTTTTTT. Protein sequence: CASSLYLAGSFTGELFF.

The V and J genes are TRBV7-9 and TRBJ2-1; D is undetermined. The CDR3 is made up of 13 amino acids. V was cut by 7 bases and J by 4 bases, with 11 bases left in between. CDR1 and CDR2 (germline): SEHNR, FQNEAQ (reference sequence). CDR3 coding DNA: TGTGCCAGCATCGGAGCCGCTTACAATGAGCAGTTCTTC. Amino acid sequence: CASIGAAYNEQFF.

The chain links TRBV18 to TRBJ1-3; possibly TRBD1 for D (5 bases). CDR1 KGHSH and CDR2 LQKENI come from the germline V gene. V lost 3 bases and J lost 0, with 15 bases in between. This CDR3 is built from 17 residues. CDR3 bases: TGTGCCAGCTCACCGGCGGGACGCCAAAACTCTGGAAACACCATATATTTT. This translates into CASSPAGRQNSGNTIYF.